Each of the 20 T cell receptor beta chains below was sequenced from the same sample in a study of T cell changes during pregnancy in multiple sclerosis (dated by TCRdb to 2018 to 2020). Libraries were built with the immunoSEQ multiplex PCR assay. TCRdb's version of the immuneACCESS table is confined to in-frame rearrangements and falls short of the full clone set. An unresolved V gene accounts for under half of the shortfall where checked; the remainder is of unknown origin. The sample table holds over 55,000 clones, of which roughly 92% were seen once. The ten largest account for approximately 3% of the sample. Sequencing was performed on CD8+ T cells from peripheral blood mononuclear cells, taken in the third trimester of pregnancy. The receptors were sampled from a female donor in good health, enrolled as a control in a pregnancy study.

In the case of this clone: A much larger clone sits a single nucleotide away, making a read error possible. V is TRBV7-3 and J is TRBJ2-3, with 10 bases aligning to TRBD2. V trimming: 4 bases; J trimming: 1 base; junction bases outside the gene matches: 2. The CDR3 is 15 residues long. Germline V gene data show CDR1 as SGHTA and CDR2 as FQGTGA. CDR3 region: CASSSLAGGTDTQYF. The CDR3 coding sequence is TGTGCCAGCAGCTCCCTAGCGGGGGGCACAGATACGCAGTATTTT.

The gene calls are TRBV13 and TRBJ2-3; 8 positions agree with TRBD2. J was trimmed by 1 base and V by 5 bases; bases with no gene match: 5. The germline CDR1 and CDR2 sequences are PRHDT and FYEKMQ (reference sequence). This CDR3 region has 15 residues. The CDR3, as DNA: TGTGCCAGCAGCCGGGGGGGGTGGGGCACAGATACGCAGTATTTT. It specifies CASSRGGWGTDTQYF.

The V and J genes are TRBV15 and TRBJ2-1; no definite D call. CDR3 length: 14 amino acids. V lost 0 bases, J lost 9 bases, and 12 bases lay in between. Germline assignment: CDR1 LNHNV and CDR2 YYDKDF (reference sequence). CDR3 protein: CATSRDRMHTEQFF. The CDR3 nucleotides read TGTGCCACCAGCAGAGATCGTATGCACACTGAGCAGTTCTTC.

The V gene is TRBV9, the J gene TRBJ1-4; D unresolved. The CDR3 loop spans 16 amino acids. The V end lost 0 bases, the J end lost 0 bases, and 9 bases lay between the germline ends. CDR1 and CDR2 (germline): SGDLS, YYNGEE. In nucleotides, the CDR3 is TGTGCCAGCAGCGTAGCTCCCTATTCAACTAATGAAAAACTGTTTTTT. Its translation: CASSVAPYSTNEKLFF.

CDR3 sequence reads: CASSQDPPPGVTEAFF. The CDR3 DNA reads TGCGCCAGCAGCCAAGATCCCCCACCGGGGGTCACTGAAGCTTTCTTT. The rearrangement uses TRBV4-3 and TRBJ1-1, with D tentatively TRBD1 (5 bases). V dropped 0 bases and J dropped 4 bases, with 15 bases sitting between them. CDR3 size: 16 residues. Germline V CDR1 and CDR2: LGHNA, YSLEER.

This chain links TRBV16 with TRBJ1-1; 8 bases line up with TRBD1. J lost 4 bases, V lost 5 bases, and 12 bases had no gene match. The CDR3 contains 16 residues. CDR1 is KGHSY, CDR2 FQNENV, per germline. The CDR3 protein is CASSATGGGLSTEAFF. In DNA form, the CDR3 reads TGTGCCAGCAGCGCAACAGGGGGTGGTTTGAGCACTGAAGCTTTCTTT.

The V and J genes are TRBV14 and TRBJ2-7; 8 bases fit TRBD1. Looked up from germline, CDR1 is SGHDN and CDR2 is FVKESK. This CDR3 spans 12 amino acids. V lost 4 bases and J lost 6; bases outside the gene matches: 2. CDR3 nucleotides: TGTGCCAGCAGCCTGACAGGGGCCGAGCAGTACTTC. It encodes CASSLTGAEQYF.

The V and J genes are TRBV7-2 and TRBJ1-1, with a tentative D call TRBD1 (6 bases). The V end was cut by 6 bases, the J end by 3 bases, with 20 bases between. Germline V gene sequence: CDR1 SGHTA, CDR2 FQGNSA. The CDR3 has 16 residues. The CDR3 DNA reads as TGTGCCAGCAGTGTTTCGATCAGGGGCCCCTACACTGAAGCTTTCTTT. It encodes CASSVSIRGPYTEAFF. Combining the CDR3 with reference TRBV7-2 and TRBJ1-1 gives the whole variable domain GAGVSQSPSNKVTEKGKDVELRCDPISGHTALYWYRQSLGQGLEFLIYFQGNSAPDKSGLPSDRFSAERTGGSVSTLTIQRTQQEDSAVYLCASSVSIRGPYTEAFFGQGTRLTVV.

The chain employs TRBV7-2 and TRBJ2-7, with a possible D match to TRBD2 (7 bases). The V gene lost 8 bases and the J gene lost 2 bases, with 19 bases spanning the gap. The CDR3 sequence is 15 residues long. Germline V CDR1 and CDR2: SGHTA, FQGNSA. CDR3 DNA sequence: TGTGCCAGCGACGGGGGGCAGATGAATACCTACGAGCAGTACTTC. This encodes CASDGGQMNTYEQYF.

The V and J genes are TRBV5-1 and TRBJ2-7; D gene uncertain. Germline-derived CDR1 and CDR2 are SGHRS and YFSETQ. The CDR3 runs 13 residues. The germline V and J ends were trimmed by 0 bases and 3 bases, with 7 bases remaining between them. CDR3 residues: CASSLVGSYEQYF. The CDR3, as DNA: TGCGCCAGCAGCTTGGTGGGCAGCTACGAGCAGTACTTC.

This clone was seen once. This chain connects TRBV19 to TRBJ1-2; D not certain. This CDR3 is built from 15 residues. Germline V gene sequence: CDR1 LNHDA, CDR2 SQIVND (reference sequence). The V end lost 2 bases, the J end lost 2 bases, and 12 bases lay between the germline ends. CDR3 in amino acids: CASSIYPVANYGYTF. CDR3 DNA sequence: TGTGCCAGTAGTATATATCCTGTCGCGAACTATGGCTACACCTTC.

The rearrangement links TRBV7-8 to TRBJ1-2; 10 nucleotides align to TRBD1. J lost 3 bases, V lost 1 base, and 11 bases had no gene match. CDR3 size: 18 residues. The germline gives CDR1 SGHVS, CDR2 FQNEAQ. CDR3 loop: CASSLGGQGVGWDYGYTF. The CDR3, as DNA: TGTGCCAGCAGCTTAGGCGGACAGGGGGTCGGGTGGGACTATGGCTACACCTTC.

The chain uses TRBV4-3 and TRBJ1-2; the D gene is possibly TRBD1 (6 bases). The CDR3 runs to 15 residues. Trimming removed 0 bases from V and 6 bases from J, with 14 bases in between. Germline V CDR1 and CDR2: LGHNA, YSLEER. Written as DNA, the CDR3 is TGCGCCAGCAGCCAAGAATTCACAGGGAAAGATGGCTACACCTTC. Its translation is CASSQEFTGKDGYTF.

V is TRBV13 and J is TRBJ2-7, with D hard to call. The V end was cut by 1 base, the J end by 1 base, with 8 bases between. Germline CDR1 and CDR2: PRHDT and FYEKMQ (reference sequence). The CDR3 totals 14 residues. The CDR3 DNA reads TGTGCCAGCAGCTTAGAGAGGAAATCCTACGAGCAGTACTTC. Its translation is CASSLERKSYEQYF.

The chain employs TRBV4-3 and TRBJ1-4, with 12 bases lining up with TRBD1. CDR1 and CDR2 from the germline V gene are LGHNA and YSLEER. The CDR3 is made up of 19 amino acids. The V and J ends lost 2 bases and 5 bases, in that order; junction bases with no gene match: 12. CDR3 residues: CASSQSPGQGARSNEKLFF. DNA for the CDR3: TGCGCCAGCAGCCAATCACCGGGACAGGGGGCGCGATCGAATGAAAAACTGTTTTTT.

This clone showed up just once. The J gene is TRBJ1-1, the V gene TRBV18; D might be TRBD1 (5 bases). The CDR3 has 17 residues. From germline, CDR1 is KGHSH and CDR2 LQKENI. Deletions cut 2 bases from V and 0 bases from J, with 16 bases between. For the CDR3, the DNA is TGTGCCAGCTCACCAAAAGGGGCCCGCGGTATGAACACTGAAGCTTTCTTT. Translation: CASSPKGARGMNTEAFF.

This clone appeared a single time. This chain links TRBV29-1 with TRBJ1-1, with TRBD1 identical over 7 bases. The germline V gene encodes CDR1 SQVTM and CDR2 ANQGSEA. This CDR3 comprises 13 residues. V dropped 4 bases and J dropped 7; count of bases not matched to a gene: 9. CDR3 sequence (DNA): TGCAGCGTTGTCGGTGACAGGGCGTTTGAAGCTTTCTTT. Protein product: CSVVGDRAFEAFF. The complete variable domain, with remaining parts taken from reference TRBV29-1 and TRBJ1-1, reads SAVISQKPSRDICQRGTSLTIQCQVDSQVTMMFWYRQQPGQSLTLIATANQGSEATYESGFVIDKFPISRPNLTFSTLTVSNMSPEDSSIYLCSVVGDRAFEAFFGQGTRLTVV.

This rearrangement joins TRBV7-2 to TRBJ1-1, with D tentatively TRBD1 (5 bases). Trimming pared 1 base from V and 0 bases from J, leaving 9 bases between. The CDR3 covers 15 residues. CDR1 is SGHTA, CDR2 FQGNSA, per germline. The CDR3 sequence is CASSLGAGMNTEAFF. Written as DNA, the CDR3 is TGTGCCAGCAGCTTAGGGGCAGGGATGAACACTGAAGCTTTCTTT.

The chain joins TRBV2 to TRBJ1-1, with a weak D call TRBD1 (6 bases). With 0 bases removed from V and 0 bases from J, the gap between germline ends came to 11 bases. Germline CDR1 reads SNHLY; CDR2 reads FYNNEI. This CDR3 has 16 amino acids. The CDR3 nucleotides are TGTGCCAGCAGTGAAGCCTCCTGGACAGTGAACACTGAAGCTTTCTTT. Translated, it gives CASSEASWTVNTEAFF. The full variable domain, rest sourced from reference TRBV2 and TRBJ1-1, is EPEVTQTPSHQVTQMGQEVILRCVPISNHLYFYWYRQILGQKVEFLVSFYNNEISEKSEIFDDQFSVERPDGSNFTLKIRSTKLEDSAMYFCASSEASWTVNTEAFFGQGTRLTVV.

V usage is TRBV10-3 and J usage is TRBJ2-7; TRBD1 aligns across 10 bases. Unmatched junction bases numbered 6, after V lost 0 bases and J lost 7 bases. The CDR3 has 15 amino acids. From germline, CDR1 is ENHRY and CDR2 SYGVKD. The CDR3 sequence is CAISESGTGVVEQYF. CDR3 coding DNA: TGTGCCATCAGTGAGTCAGGGACAGGGGTAGTAGAGCAGTACTTC.